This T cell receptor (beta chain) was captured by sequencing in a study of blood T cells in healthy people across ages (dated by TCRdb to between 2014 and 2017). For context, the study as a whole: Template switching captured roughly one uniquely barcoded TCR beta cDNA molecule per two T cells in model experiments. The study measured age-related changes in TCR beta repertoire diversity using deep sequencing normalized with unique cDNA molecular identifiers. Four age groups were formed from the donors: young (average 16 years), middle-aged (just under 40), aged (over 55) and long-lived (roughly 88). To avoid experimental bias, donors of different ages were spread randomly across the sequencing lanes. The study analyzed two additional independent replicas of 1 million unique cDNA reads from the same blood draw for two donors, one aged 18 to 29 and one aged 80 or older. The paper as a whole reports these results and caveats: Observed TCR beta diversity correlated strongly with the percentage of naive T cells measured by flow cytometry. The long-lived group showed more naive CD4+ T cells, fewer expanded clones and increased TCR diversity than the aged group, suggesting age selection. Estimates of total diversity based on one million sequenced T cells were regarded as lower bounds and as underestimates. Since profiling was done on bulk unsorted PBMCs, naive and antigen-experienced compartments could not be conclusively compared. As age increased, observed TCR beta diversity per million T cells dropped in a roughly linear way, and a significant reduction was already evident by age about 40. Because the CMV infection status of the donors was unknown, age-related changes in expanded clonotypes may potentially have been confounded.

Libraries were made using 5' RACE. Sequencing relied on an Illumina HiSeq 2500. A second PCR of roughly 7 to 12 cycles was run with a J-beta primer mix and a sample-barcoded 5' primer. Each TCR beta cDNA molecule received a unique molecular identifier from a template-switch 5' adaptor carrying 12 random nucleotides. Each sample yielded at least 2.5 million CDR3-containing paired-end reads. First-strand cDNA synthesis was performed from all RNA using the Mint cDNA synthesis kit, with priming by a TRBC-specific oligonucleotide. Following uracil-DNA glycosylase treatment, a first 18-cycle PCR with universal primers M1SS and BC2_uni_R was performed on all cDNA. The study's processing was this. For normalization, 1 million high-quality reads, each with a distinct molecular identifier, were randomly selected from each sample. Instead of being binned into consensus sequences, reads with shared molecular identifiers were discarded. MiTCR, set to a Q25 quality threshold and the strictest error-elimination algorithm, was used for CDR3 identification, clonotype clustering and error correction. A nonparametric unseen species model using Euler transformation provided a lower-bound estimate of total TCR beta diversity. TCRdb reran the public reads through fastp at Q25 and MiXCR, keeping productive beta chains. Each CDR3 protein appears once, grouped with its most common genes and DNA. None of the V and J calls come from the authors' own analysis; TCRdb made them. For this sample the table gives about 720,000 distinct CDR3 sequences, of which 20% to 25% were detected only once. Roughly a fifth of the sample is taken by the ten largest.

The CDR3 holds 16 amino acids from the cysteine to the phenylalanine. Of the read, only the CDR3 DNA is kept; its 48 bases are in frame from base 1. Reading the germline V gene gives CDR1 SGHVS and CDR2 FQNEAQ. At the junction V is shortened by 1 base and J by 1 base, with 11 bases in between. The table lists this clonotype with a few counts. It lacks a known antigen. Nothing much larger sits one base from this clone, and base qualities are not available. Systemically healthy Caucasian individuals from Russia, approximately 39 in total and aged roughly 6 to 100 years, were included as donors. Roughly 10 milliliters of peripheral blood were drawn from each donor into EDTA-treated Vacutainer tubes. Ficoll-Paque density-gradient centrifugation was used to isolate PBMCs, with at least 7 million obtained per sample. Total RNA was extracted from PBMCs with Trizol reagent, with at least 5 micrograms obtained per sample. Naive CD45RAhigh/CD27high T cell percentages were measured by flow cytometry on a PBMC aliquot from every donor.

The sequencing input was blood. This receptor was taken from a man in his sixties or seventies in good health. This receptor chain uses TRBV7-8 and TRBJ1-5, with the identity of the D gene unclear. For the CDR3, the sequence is CASSLEGRLSNQPQHF. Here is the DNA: TGTGCCAGCAGCTTAGAAGGGAGGCTCAGCAATCAGCCCCAGCATTTT. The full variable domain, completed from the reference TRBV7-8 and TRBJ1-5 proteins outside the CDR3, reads GAGVSQSPRYKVAKRGQDVALRCDPISGHVSLFWYQQALGQGPEFLTYFQNEAQLDKSGLPSDRFFAERPEGSVSTLKIQRTQQEDSAVYLCASSLEGRLSNQPQHFGDGTRLSIL.